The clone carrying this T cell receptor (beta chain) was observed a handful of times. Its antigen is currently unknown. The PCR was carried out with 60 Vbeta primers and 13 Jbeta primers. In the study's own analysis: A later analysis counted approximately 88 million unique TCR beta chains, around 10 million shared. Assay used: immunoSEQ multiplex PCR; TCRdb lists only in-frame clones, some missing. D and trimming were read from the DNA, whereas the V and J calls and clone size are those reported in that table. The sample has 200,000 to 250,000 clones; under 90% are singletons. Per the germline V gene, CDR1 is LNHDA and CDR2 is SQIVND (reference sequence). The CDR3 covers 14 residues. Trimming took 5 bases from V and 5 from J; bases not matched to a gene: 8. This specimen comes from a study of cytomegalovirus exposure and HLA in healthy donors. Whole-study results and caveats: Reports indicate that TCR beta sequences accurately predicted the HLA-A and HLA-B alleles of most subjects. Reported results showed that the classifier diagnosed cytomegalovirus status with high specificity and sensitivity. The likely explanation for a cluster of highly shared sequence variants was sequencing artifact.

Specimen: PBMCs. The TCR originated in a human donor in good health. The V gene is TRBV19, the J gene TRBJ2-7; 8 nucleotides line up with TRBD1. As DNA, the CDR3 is TGTGCCAGTAGTCCCGGACAGGGTAGGAACGAGCAGTACTTC. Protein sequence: CASSPGQGRNEQYF. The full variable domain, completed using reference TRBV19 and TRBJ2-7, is DGGITQSPKYLFRKEGQNVTLSCEQNLNHDAMYWYRQDPGQGLRLIYYSQIVNDFQKGDIAEGYSVSREKKESFPLTVTSAQKNPTAFYLCASSPGQGRNEQYFGPGTRLTVT.